The 29 T cell receptor beta chains below come from one sample, sequenced in a study of blood T cell repertoires in COVID-19. The repertoire was sequenced with immunoSEQ multiplex PCR; TCRdb's copy has only in-frame clones and lacks some. The data contain 130,000 or so clones, roughly 88% of them singletons. The material sequenced was peripheral blood. The receptor source for this set is a woman aged 60-75 years with acute or convalescent COVID-19.

J is TRBJ1-1 and V is TRBV7-3; 8 bases fit TRBD1. Germline V gene sequence: CDR1 SGHTA, CDR2 FQGTGA. The CDR3 covers 15 residues. The V segment lost 2 bases and the J segment 2 bases; nucleotides outside the gene matches: 4. In DNA, the CDR3 is TGTGCCAGCAGCTTAGGGGCAGGGGGCAACACTGAAGCTTTCTTT. Translated: CASSLGAGGNTEAFF.

The J gene is TRBJ2-3, the V gene TRBV5-1; D is perhaps TRBD2 (7 bases). The CDR3 consists of 14 residues. The germline gives CDR1 SGHRS, CDR2 YFSETQ. Trimming pared 4 bases from V and 5 bases from J, leaving 14 bases between. The CDR3 loop is CASSMGASGDTQYF. The CDR3 DNA reads as TGCGCCAGCAGCATGGGGGCTAGCGGAGATACGCAGTATTTT.

The chain is built from TRBV7-2 and TRBJ2-3; tentative D call: TRBD2 (6 bases). V was clipped by 4 bases and J by 2 bases, with 10 bases between them. Germline V CDR1 and CDR2: SGHTA, FQGNSA. There are 14 residues in the CDR3. This chain's CDR3 is CASSSGLSTDTQYF. The CDR3, as DNA: TGTGCCAGCAGCTCGGGACTTTCCACAGATACGCAGTATTTT.

The rearrangement links TRBV30 to TRBJ2-7, with a possible D match to TRBD2 (6 bases). Germline assignment: CDR1 GTSNPN and CDR2 SVGIG (reference sequence). The CDR3 totals 13 residues. V lost 3 bases to trimming and J lost 2 bases, with 11 bases between them. CDR3 coding DNA: TGTGCCTGGAGCTTGGGGGGAGCCTACGAGCAGTACTTC. Its protein is CAWSLGGAYEQYF.

The V gene is TRBV6-5, the J gene TRBJ1-2, with D maybe TRBD1 (5 bases). This CDR3 has 12 residues. Germline CDR1 MNHEY, CDR2 SVGAGI. Between the trimmed V and J ends, which lost 7 bases and 3 bases, there was a span of 9 bases. The DNA of the CDR3 is TGTGCCAGCACCGACAGATACTATGGCTACACCTTC. It specifies CASTDRYYGYTF.

The chain combines TRBV30 with TRBJ1-6, with D possibly TRBD1 on 6 matching bases. This CDR3 is built from 13 residues. Germline CDR1 GTSNPN, CDR2 SVGIG (reference sequence). V shed 0 bases and J shed 10 bases, with 10 bases lying between them. CDR3 in DNA: TGTGCCTGGAGTGTAATCCAGGGGTCACCCCTCCACTTT. Its translation is CAWSVIQGSPLHF.

J is TRBJ2-7 and V is TRBV2; a weak D match, TRBD1 (6 bases). This CDR3 is 13 amino acids long. V lost 2 bases and J lost 9, with 14 bases in between. The germline gives CDR1 SNHLY, CDR2 FYNNEI. CDR3 amino acids: CASSEQGYVWQYF. CDR3 in DNA: TGTGCCAGCAGTGAACAGGGGTACGTTTGGCAGTACTTC.

The J gene is TRBJ2-7, the V gene TRBV2; no definite D call. Deletions cut 5 bases from V and 4 bases from J, with 6 bases between. Germline CDR1 reads SNHLY; CDR2 reads FYNNEI. There are 11 residues in the CDR3. The CDR3 DNA follows: TGTGCCAGCAGTCCTGAGTACGAGCAGTACTTC. Protein product: CASSPEYEQYF.

This clone was detected a few times. This chain joins TRBV7-8 and TRBJ1-4, with D possibly being TRBD1 (5 bases). CDR1 SGHVS and CDR2 FQNEAQ come from the germline V gene. The CDR3 spans 15 residues. V lost 1 base and J lost 8, with 14 bases in between. CDR3 protein: CASSLEAGMGEKLFF. CDR3 sequence (DNA): TGTGCCAGCAGCTTAGAGGCAGGGATGGGCGAAAAACTGTTTTTT.

This clone was observed a handful of times. The chain combines TRBV13 with TRBJ1-1, with 8 bases aligning to TRBD1. From germline, CDR1 is PRHDT and CDR2 FYEKMQ (reference sequence). The CDR3 runs to 14 residues. J was trimmed by 1 base and V by 5 bases; bases with no gene match: 3. The CDR3 is CASSLGQGNTEAFF. CDR3 coding DNA: TGTGCCAGCAGCCTTGGACAGGGGAACACTGAAGCTTTCTTT.

The V and J genes are TRBV12-3 or TRBV12-4 and TRBJ1-4; TRBD1 agrees at 9 bases. The CDR3 covers 13 residues. V lost 3 bases to trimming and J lost 7 bases; unmatched junction nucleotides: 0. The CDR3 coding sequence is TGTGCCAGCAGTTTGACAGGGGGTGAAAAACTGTTTTTT. It is translated as CASSLTGGEKLFF.

The CDR3 protein is CASSLQWGGSYEQYF. For the CDR3, the DNA is TGCGCCAGCAGCCTGCAATGGGGGGGCTCCTACGAGCAGTACTTC. V is TRBV4-1 and J is TRBJ2-7; 7 positions match TRBD2. From germline, CDR1 is MGHRA and CDR2 YSYEKL. Germline trimming cut 4 bases from V and 0 bases from J; bases unmatched to any gene: 6. The CDR3 consists of 15 residues.

The chain uses TRBV19 and TRBJ1-2; 9 nucleotides agree with TRBD1. V shed 4 bases, J shed 4 bases, and the junction held 4 bases outside the gene matches. Germline V lookup: CDR1 LNHDA, CDR2 SQIVND (reference sequence). The CDR3 has 14 amino acids. The CDR3 reads CASSTDRGGYGYTF. The CDR3 region has the DNA TGTGCCAGTAGTACGGACAGGGGCGGCTATGGCTACACCTTC.

The V and J genes are TRBV6-4 and TRBJ2-2, with D hard to call. In germline, CDR1 is MRHNA, CDR2 SNTAGT. The CDR3 is 13 amino acids. V dropped 5 bases and J dropped 5 bases, with 9 bases sitting between them. CDR3 region: CASSQTSTGELFF. Here the CDR3 DNA reads TGTGCCAGCAGTCAAACAAGTACCGGGGAGCTGTTTTTT.

CDR3 coding DNA: TGTGCCAGCAGCTTGACAGTCTACGAGCAGTACTTC. Translated: CASSLTVYEQYF. The chain is built from TRBV5-6 and TRBJ2-7; no definite D call. The CDR3 covers 12 residues. Trimming stripped 1 base from V and 3 bases from J, with 5 bases between. The germline CDR1 and CDR2 sequences are SGHDT and YYEEEE.

The chain couples TRBV19 to TRBJ1-2; 9 positions agree with TRBD1. The CDR3 is made up of 17 amino acids. V was pared by 2 bases and J by 3 bases, with 10 bases of the junction left unmatched. Looked up from germline, CDR1 is LNHDA and CDR2 is SQIVND (reference sequence). CDR3 protein: CASSISPGQGSDYGYTF. The CDR3 DNA reads TGTGCCAGTAGTATATCCCCGGGACAGGGTTCCGACTATGGCTACACCTTC.

The J gene is TRBJ2-7, the V gene TRBV15; D is uncertain. V lost 2 bases, J lost 3 bases, and 11 bases lay in between. CDR1 and CDR2 from the germline V gene are LNHNV and YYDKDF (reference sequence). The CDR3 runs to 14 residues. The CDR3 protein is CATSRSTLNYEQYF. The CDR3 DNA sequence: TGTGCCACCAGCAGATCGACTCTAAACTACGAGCAGTACTTC.

The CDR3 DNA sequence: TGTGCCAGCAGCCAAGGCGCGGGGTTTCTGAACACTGAAGCTTTCTTT. This sequence encodes CASSQGAGFLNTEAFF. The chain joins TRBV4-2 to TRBJ1-1; D unclear. The CDR3 is 16 residues long. Germline loops: CDR1 LGHNA, CDR2 YNFKEQ. Trimming removed 1 base at V and 0 bases at J, with 12 bases between.

Notes on this clone: Other DNA sequences in this sample translate to the same CDR3. V and J are TRBV28 and TRBJ2-6; possible D gene TRBD1, 6 bases. V was trimmed by 5 bases and J by 0 bases, leaving 8 bases between them. This CDR3 has 15 residues. Germline assignment: CDR1 MDHEN and CDR2 SYDVKM. The CDR3 here is CASSLGGSGANVLTF. DNA of the CDR3: TGTGCCAGCAGTCTAGGGGGCTCTGGGGCCAACGTCCTGACTTTC.

V gene TRBV3-1 (or the pseudogene TRBV3-2) combines with J gene TRBJ2-3; no clear D gene. CDR1 LGHDT and CDR2 YNNKEL come from the germline V gene (reference sequence). The CDR3 covers 14 residues. Trimming removed 2 bases at V and 1 base at J, with 7 bases between. CDR3 coding DNA: TGTGCCAGCAGCCAATCCGGAGGCACAGATACGCAGTATTTT. Translation gives CASSQSGGTDTQYF.

The chain carries TRBV13 and TRBJ2-6, with no clear D. The V end lost 5 bases, the J end lost 4 bases, and 6 bases lay between the germline ends. The germline gives CDR1 PRHDT, CDR2 FYEKMQ (reference sequence). CDR3 size: 13 residues. CDR3 nucleotides: TGTGCCAGCAGCATCCCGGGGGCCAACGTCCTGACTTTC. It encodes CASSIPGANVLTF.

This clone was found a few times. The chain is built from TRBV11-2 and TRBJ1-2, with D tentatively TRBD1 (5 bases). This CDR3 region has 18 residues. In germline, CDR1 is SGHAT, CDR2 FQNNGV. Trimming cost V 0 bases and J 1 base, with 18 bases left between them. DNA for the CDR3: TGTGCCAGCAGCTTAGATCCGGCATCCGTGGGGGGTAACTATGGCTACACCTTC. Encoded protein: CASSLDPASVGGNYGYTF.

V usage is TRBV30 and J usage is TRBJ1-5; D gene ambiguous. CDR1 and CDR2 from the germline V gene are GTSNPN and SVGIG (reference sequence). Trimming removed 2 bases at V and 6 bases at J, with 8 bases between. The CDR3 covers 12 residues. The CDR3 nucleotides read TGTGCCTGGAGTACTGCGAGTCAGCCCCAGCATTTT. Its protein product is CAWSTASQPQHF. The whole variable domain, remainder taken from reference TRBV30 and TRBJ1-5, is SQTIHQWPATLVQPVGSPLSLECTVEGTSNPNLYWYRQAAGRGLQLLFYSVGIGQISSEVPQNLSASRPQDRQFILSSKKLLLSDSGFYLCAWSTASQPQHFGDGTRLSIL.

The chain links TRBV27 to TRBJ2-3; 8 nucleotides align to TRBD1. Germline V gene sequence: CDR1 MNHEY, CDR2 SMNVEV (reference sequence). CDR3 length: 15 amino acids. V was clipped by 5 bases and J by 4 bases; unmatched bases: 8. Here the CDR3 DNA reads TGTGCCAGCAGTGGAACAGGGGGGTTCCCAGATACGCAGTATTTT. Translating it yields CASSGTGGFPDTQYF.

This sequence joins TRBV2 and TRBJ2-2, with TRBD2 identical over 10 bases. V shed 2 bases and J 8 bases; nucleotides not matched to a gene: 8. In germline, CDR1 is SNHLY, CDR2 FYNNEI. There are 16 residues in the CDR3. CDR3 in amino acids: CASSERSGGAAGELFF. CDR3 bases: TGTGCCAGCAGTGAACGGAGCGGGGGGGCCGCAGGGGAGCTGTTTTTT.

V and J are TRBV11-2 and TRBJ1-1, with D possibly matching TRBD1 (5 bases). The CDR3 is 13 residues long. Between the trimmed V and J ends, which lost 5 bases and 5 bases, there was a span of 12 bases. Germline lookup yields CDR1 SGHAT and CDR2 FQNNGV. This chain's CDR3 is CASSVRGGTEAFF. The CDR3, as DNA: TGTGCCAGCAGCGTTCGGGGGGGAACTGAAGCTTTCTTT.

This chain links TRBV6-1 with TRBJ1-6, with 9 bases aligning to TRBD1. The CDR3 spans 16 residues. V shed 4 bases, J shed 7 bases, and the junction held 8 bases outside the gene matches. The germline CDR1 and CDR2 sequences are MNHNS and SASEGT. The CDR3 DNA reads TGTGCCAGCAGTGTACCGGGACAGGGCATCAATTCACCCCTCCACTTT. It encodes CASSVPGQGINSPLHF.

The genes are TRBV5-1 and TRBJ2-5; 11 bases line up with TRBD2. Per germline, CDR1 SGHRS and CDR2 YFSETQ. J was trimmed by 5 bases and V by 0 bases; bases with no gene match: 3. The CDR3 sequence is 15 residues long. The CDR3 region is CASSLGLAGWETQYF. CDR3 in DNA: TGCGCCAGCAGCTTGGGACTAGCGGGGTGGGAGACCCAGTACTTC.

V usage is TRBV11-1 and J usage is TRBJ2-1; TRBD2 aligns across 10 bases. CDR1 and CDR2 from the germline V gene are SGHAT and FQDESV (reference sequence). The V segment lost 5 bases and the J segment 4 bases; nucleotides outside the gene matches: 8. This CDR3 has 16 residues. The CDR3 loop is CASSDQGLAVYNEQFF. Written as DNA, the CDR3 is TGTGCCAGCAGCGACCAAGGACTAGCGGTTTACAATGAGCAGTTCTTC.